This paragraph covers one T cell receptor (beta chain) sequence. What antigen it recognizes has not been identified. Within one base of it there is no much larger clone, and no base qualities were kept. The sample is drawn from a study of vaccination and CD4 T cells after COVID-19 (dated by TCRdb to 2022 to 2024). About the investigation overall: Every convalescent patient had a positive nasal swab PCR test for SARS-CoV-2, with mild disease in roughly nine patients and severe disease in one. Control cultures used a CEFX viral epitope pool as positive control, an HIV-1 Nef peptide pool as negative control, or no peptide. In more than eight COVID-19 convalescent patients and 4 infection-naive healthy vaccine recipients, researchers compared the spike-specific CD4+ TCR repertoire from before mRNA vaccination with the repertoire from after. The convalescent cohort included six males and four females, with two Hispanic individuals, seven Caucasians, two Asians and one multiracial person. Participants received two doses of either the Pfizer-BioNTech BNT162b2 vaccine (n=8) or the Moderna mRNA-1273 vaccine (n=2). Post-COVID blood samples from convalescent patients were collected a median of roughly 100 days after diagnosis, with a range of roughly 30 to 161 days. Overlapping spike peptide pools from SARS-CoV-2 and from the common cold coronaviruses HCoV-NL63, HCoV-OC43 and HCoV-229E were used as culture stimuli. The time from the second vaccine dose to post-vaccine blood sampling had a median of around 72 days and ranged from roughly 12 to 241 days.

The study at large found these results: Only a relatively small number of convalescent patients were included in the study, and early timepoints following natural infection were not analyzed. Nearly all vaccine-specific clones in convalescent patients (304 of 307) were mono-reactive for SARS-CoV-2 spike rather than cross-reactive with common cold coronaviruses. In convalescent patients, a median approximately 86% of post-vaccine SARS-CoV-2-reactive clones were detected only after vaccination, and vaccine-specific priming was suggested by this finding. Although the median number of SARS-CoV-2-reactive clonotypes went up from approximately 20 after infection to some 37 after vaccination, the increase was not significant.

Libraries were made using PCR. TCR sequencing of DNA from cultured CD4+ T cells used the Oncomine TCR Beta short-read assay at the Johns Hopkins FTIC core. Genomic DNA was extracted from the cultured CD4+ T cells with the QIAamp micro DNA kit. Oncomine TCR Beta libraries from cultured CD4+ T cells were pooled with unique dual indexes and sequenced on an Illumina iSeq 100. Concerning the study's data processing: Non-productive sequences were filtered out, and CDR3s that did not start with C, did not end with F or W, or were shorter than 7 amino acids were discarded. The MANAFEST web application was used to identify antigen-specific clonotypes by comparing peptide-stimulated wells against reference wells and other culture wells. An FDR below 0.05, an odds ratio above 5, and a productive frequency above 0.1% in at least two of three replicate wells were required for clones to be considered positive. Clonotypes that were significantly expanded in both SARS-CoV-2 spike wells and at least one common cold coronavirus spike condition were defined as cross-reactive. Levenshtein distances (stringdist) and unrooted phylogenetic trees (ape) in R version 3.6.1 were used to assess CDR3 homology. The raw public data were reprocessed by TCRdb itself: fastp quality trimming at Q25, MiXCR clonotype calling, in-frame beta chains only. Under each unique CDR3 protein, matching rows form one entry showing the most common genes and DNA. The V and J calls shown here were made by TCRdb, not taken from the authors' results. This sample gives 9,500 to 15,000 distinct CDR3 sequences in total; approximately 54% of them show up just once. Of the sample, roughly a sixth falls within the top ten clones.

The germline V gene (reference sequence) provides CDR1 MNHEY and CDR2 SMNVEV. Its CDR3 holds 9 amino acids, cysteine through phenylalanine. Just the 27-base CDR3 DNA is kept, in frame starting at base 1. V gives up 8 bases and J gives up 15 bases, and the segment between their germline ends measures 11 bases. The treatment or condition label for this specimen denotes: approximately 9-day PBMC culture with coronavirus spike peptide pools or control peptides (ViraFEST assay). The ViraFEST assay, used in the study, expanded antigen-specific T cells with peptide pools and then identified the expanded clonotypes through TCR sequencing. The positive SARS-CoV-2 PCR tests of the convalescent patients were dated from March to December 2020, before the Alpha, Beta and Delta variants emerged in the United States. Approximately 2.1 million PBMCs per well were cultured in IMDM with approximately 5.5% human AB serum and about 9.2 IU/ml IL-2, plus 10 ug/ml peptide pools. On days 3 and 7, half of the culture medium was replaced with fresh IL-2-containing medium. CD4+ T cells were isolated after approximately ten days of culture through negative selection using the EasySep CD4+ T cell isolation kit. Ficoll-Paque Plus gradient centrifugation was used to isolate PBMCs from whole blood, and the isolated PBMCs were then either used fresh or cryopreserved at -140C. Triplicate wells were generally used for each culture condition.

This receptor chain uses TRBV27 and TRBJ1-3; TRBD1 is perhaps the D gene, given 5 matching bases. Material: cultured CD4+ T cells from blood, obtained after SARS-CoV-2 vaccination. The sequence derives from a human donor with COVID-19. The sequence in DNA is TGTGCCAGCGGGACCCTAGGATATTTT. Its coded protein is CASGTLGYF.